These 5 T cell receptor beta chains were all obtained from the same sample, sequenced in a study of PD-1 blockade in classical Hodgkin lymphoma. There was relapse after autologous stem cell transplantation in every patient, and there was variation in brentuximab vedotin exposure. Profiling relied on immunoSEQ multiplex PCR, and the TCRdb table lists in-frame clones only, not all of them. Of approximately 24,000 clones in the sample, 80% to 90% are singletons; the top ten hold 2% to 3%. Sequencing used peripheral blood mononuclear cells (PBMCs), obtained at baseline. The receptors here all came from a human donor with classical Hodgkin lymphoma.

The chain employs TRBV4-3 and TRBJ2-7, with 8 bases lining up with TRBD1. Germline values: CDR1 LGHNA, CDR2 YSLEER. The length of the CDR3 is 15 residues. J was trimmed by 3 bases and V by 3 bases; bases with no gene match: 7. The CDR3 nucleotides are TGCGCCAGCAGCCAGACGCCGGGACAGGTCTACGAGCAGTACTTC. It encodes CASSQTPGQVYEQYF.

The V gene is TRBV5-8, the J gene TRBJ2-6; TRBD1 matches at 10 bases. The CDR3 runs to 18 residues. Germline CDR1 SGHTS, CDR2 YDEGEE. Trimming at V came to 0 bases and at J to 0 bases, leaving 3 bases not matched to a gene. The CDR3 DNA reads as TGTGCCAGCAGCTTGGTGGGACAGGGGATCTCTGGGGCCAACGTCCTGACTTTC. Translation: CASSLVGQGISGANVLTF.

The J gene is TRBJ1-2, the V gene TRBV7-9; D unclear. V was clipped by 5 bases and J by 3 bases, with 22 bases between them. This CDR3 comprises 17 residues. Per the germline V gene, CDR1 is SEHNR and CDR2 is FQNEAQ (reference sequence). This CDR3 reads CASSLRESPSGDYGYTF. CDR3 sequence (DNA): TGTGCCAGCAGCCTACGAGAAAGTCCCTCTGGTGACTATGGCTACACCTTC.

The chain uses TRBV5-4 and TRBJ1-5; 9 nucleotides line up with TRBD1. Germline assignment: CDR1 SGHNT and CDR2 YYREEE (reference sequence). The trim removed 4 bases at V and 4 bases at J, leaving 6 bases unmatched. The CDR3 is made up of 15 amino acids. The CDR3 is CASSLDRGINQPQHF. As DNA, the CDR3 is TGTGCCAGCAGCCTGGACAGGGGCATTAATCAGCCCCAGCATTTT.

This chain connects TRBV7-9 to TRBJ1-2; TRBD1 might be the D (5 bases). The germline CDR1 and CDR2 sequences are SEHNR and FQNEAQ (reference sequence). This CDR3 is built from 13 residues. The germline V and J ends were trimmed by 2 bases and 6 bases, with 10 bases remaining between them. DNA for the CDR3: TGTGCCAGCAGCTTAAATGGGGGGAATGGCTACACCTTC. It yields the protein CASSLNGGNGYTF. Based on the CDR3 plus reference TRBV7-9 and TRBJ1-2, the full variable domain is DTGVSQNPRHKITKRGQNVTFRCDPISEHNRLYWYRQTLGQGPEFLTYFQNEAQLEKSRLLSDRFSAERPKGSFSTLEIQRTEQGDSAMYLCASSLNGGNGYTFGSGTRLTVV.